Listed below are T cell receptor beta chains from one sample, sequenced in a study of T cells after somatic rescue of genetic block. The data were produced by immunoSEQ multiplex PCR, yet TCRdb's version contains in-frame clones alone and is incomplete. This table has thousands of clones, about 80% appearing once. The sequenced sample consisted of peripheral blood mononuclear cells (PBMCs). The receptors come from a boy between 10 and 17 years old. Both conserved end residues are part of each CDR3. D genes are given only for firm matches. Only part of the rows carry a size: once, few, many, or a class if the clone is expanded.

clone size | J gene | V gene | D gene | CDR3 protein | CDR3 DNA
once | TRBJ2-3 | TRBV7-8 | NA | CASSLLALYADTQYF | TGTGCCAGCAGCTTACTAGCCTTGTATGCAGATACGCAGTATTTT
NA | TRBJ2-5 | TRBV7-2 | TRBD2 | CASSSGTKETQYF | TGTGCCAGCAGCTCCGGGACTAAAGAGACCCAGTACTTC
NA | TRBJ2-5 | TRBV5-1 | TRBD1 | CASSRGTGGQETQYF | TGCGCCAGCAGCCGCGGGACAGGGGGCCAAGAGACCCAGTACTTC
NA | TRBJ1-6 | TRBV5-5 | NA | CASSLASTPLHF | TGTGCCAGCAGCTTGGCCTCCACACCCCTCCACTTT
few | TRBJ2-3 | TRBV9 | TRBD1 | CASSITGDVADTQYF | TGTGCCAGCAGCATAACAGGGGATGTGGCAGATACGCAGTATTTT
NA | TRBJ2-3 | TRBV7-9 | NA | CASSPQMKSDTQYF | TGTGCCAGCAGCCCCCAAATGAAATCAGATACGCAGTATTTT
NA | TRBJ2-7 | TRBV7-9 | NA | CASSSYEGPGQGPYEQYF | TGTGCCAGCAGCTCTTACGAAGGACCGGGCCAAGGGCCGTACGAGCAGTACTTC
once | TRBJ1-1 | TRBV21-1 | NA | CASSKVLARWTEAFF | TGTGCCAGCAGCAAAGTCTTAGCAAGGTGGACTGAAGCTTTCTTT
NA | TRBJ2-2 | TRBV25-1 | NA | CASSPPGTGELFF | TGTGCCAGCAGTCCCCCAGGGACCGGGGAGCTGTTTTTT
NA | TRBJ2-7 | TRBV2 | NA | CASRGDRTTYEQYF | TGTGCCAGCAGAGGAGACAGGACTACCTACGAGCAGTACTTC
NA | TRBJ2-7 | TRBV13 | TRBD2 | CASSPSGTRTYEQYF | TGTGCCAGCAGCCCCTCCGGGACTAGAACCTACGAGCAGTACTTC
few | TRBJ1-1 | TRBV27 | TRBD1 | CASSDRVGEAFF | TGTGCCAGCAGCGACAGGGTTGGTGAAGCTTTCTTT
NA | TRBJ1-1 | TRBV6-5 | NA | CASSYSRGRGPEAFF | TGTGCCAGCAGTTACTCGAGGGGTCGGGGCCCTGAAGCTTTCTTT
NA | TRBJ1-5 | TRBV6-1 | NA | CASSEWGVDQPQHF | TGTGCCAGCAGTGAATGGGGGGTGGATCAGCCCCAGCATTTT
NA | TRBJ2-7 | TRBV4-1 | TRBD1 | CASSQVGTVHYEQYF | TGCGCCAGCAGCCAAGTAGGGACAGTGCACTACGAGCAGTACTTC
NA | TRBJ2-7 | TRBV19 | TRBD1 | CASSVGTGNLPAYEQYF | TGTGCCAGTAGTGTGGGGACAGGCAACCTACCGGCATACGAGCAGTACTTC
NA | TRBJ1-1 | TRBV7-6 | NA | CASSTPGTNTEAFF | TGTGCCAGCAGCACCCCGGGGACGAACACTGAAGCTTTCTTT
NA | TRBJ2-7 | TRBV19 | TRBD2 | CASSTRTSIYEQYF | TGTGCCAGTAGTACCAGGACTAGTATCTACGAGCAGTACTTC
NA | TRBJ2-1 | TRBV11-3 | TRBD2 | CASSSWTSGKTNEQFF | TGTGCCAGCAGCTCCTGGACTAGCGGGAAAACAAATGAGCAGTTCTTC
NA | TRBJ1-2 | TRBV15 | NA | CATSDEELIYGYTF | TGTGCCACCAGCGATGAGGAGTTAATCTATGGCTACACCTTC
NA | TRBJ2-7 | TRBV7-9 | NA | CASSRDHEQYF | TGTGCCAGCAGCCGGGACCACGAGCAGTACTTC
few | TRBJ2-3 | TRBV7-2 | NA | CASSLTLGTQYF | TGTGCCAGCAGCCTGACGTTGGGTACGCAGTATTTT
NA | TRBJ1-1 | TRBV6-5 | NA | CASGGVFTEAFF | TGTGCCAGCGGGGGAGTCTTCACTGAAGCTTTCTTT
NA | TRBJ2-6 | TRBV5-6 | NA | CASSFPFSGANVLTF | TGTGCCAGCAGCTTCCCCTTCTCTGGGGCCAACGTCCTGACTTTC
few | TRBJ2-1 | TRBV10-2 | NA | CASSRVEEGEQFF | TGCGCCAGCAGTCGTGTCGAAGAGGGTGAGCAGTTCTTC
NA | TRBJ2-5 | TRBV2 | NA | CASSAEPLQETQYF | TGTGCCAGCAGTGCGGAACCGCTCCAAGAGACCCAGTACTTC
NA | TRBJ2-1 | TRBV7-4 | NA | CASSLTPNNEQFF | TGTGCCAGCAGCTTAACACCCAACAATGAGCAGTTCTTC
NA | TRBJ2-2 | TRBV7-9 | TRBD1 | CASNRRGKTNTGELFF | TGTGCCAGCAACCGCAGGGGGAAGACGAACACCGGGGAGCTGTTTTTT
NA | TRBJ2-7 | TRBV13 | TRBD1 | CASSPGQASYEQYF | TGTGCCAGCTCACCGGGACAGGCCTCCTACGAGCAGTACTTC
once | TRBJ1-1 | TRBV11-2 | NA | CASSPVRVVGNTEAFF | TGTGCCAGCAGCCCCGTCAGGGTGGTAGGGAACACTGAAGCTTTCTTT
once | TRBJ2-2 | TRBV6-5 | TRBD2 | CASSPSGSSTGELFF | TGTGCCAGCAGCCCAAGCGGGAGCTCCACCGGGGAGCTGTTTTTT
NA | TRBJ1-1 | TRBV29-1 | TRBD1 | CSGDRGAYTEAFF | TGCAGCGGGGACAGGGGAGCGTACACTGAAGCTTTCTTT
NA | TRBJ1-2 | TRBV2 | NA | CASSDRNYGYTF | TGTGCCAGCTCTGACCGTAACTATGGCTACACCTTC
NA | TRBJ2-5 | TRBV25-1 | TRBD1 | CASSLTGGETQYF | TGTGCCAGCAGCCTAACAGGGGGAGAGACCCAGTACTTC
NA | TRBJ2-5 | TRBV7-7 | TRBD2 | CASSSALAGGEETQYF | TGTGCCAGCAGCTCCGCACTAGCGGGGGGGGAAGAGACCCAGTACTTC
NA | TRBJ1-4 | TRBV7-2 | NA | CASSFPNEKLFF | TGTGCCAGCAGCTTCCCTAATGAAAAACTGTTTTTT
once | TRBJ1-1 | TRBV9 | NA | CASSVVNSNTEAFF | TGTGCCAGCAGCGTAGTTAATTCCAACACTGAAGCTTTCTTT
NA | TRBJ1-1 | TRBV18 | NA | CASSPLSGPNTEAFF | TGTGCCAGCTCACCCCTGTCAGGGCCCAACACTGAAGCTTTCTTT
NA | TRBJ2-7 | TRBV28 | NA | CASSLTHYEQYF | TGTGCCAGCAGCCTTACTCACTACGAGCAGTACTTC